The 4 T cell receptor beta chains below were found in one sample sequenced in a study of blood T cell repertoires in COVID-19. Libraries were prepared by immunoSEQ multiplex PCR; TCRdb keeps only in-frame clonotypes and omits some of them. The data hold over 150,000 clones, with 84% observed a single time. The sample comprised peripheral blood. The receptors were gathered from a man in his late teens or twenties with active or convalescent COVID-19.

The CDR3 coding sequence is TGTGCCACCAGCAGAGACCGGGGGGGCGGGGCAGATACGCAGTATTTT. Translating gives CATSRDRGGGADTQYF. The chain joins TRBV15 to TRBJ2-3, with 8 nucleotides matching TRBD2. The V and J ends lost 0 bases and 4 bases, in that order; junction bases with no gene match: 6. The germline V gene has CDR1 LNHNV and CDR2 YYDKDF (reference sequence). The CDR3 consists of 16 residues.

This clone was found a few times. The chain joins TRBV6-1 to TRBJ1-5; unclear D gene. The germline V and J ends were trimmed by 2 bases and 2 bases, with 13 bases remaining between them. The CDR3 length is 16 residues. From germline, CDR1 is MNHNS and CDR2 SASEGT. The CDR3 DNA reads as TGTGCCAGCAGTGAAAAACGGGGTTTCGGCAATCAGCCCCAGCATTTT. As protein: CASSEKRGFGNQPQHF.

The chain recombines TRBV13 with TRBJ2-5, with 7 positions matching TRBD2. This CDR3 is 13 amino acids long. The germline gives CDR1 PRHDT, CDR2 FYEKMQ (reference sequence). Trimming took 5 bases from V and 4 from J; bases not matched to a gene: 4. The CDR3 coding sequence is TGTGCCAGCAGCAACGGACTAGGAGAGACCCAGTACTTC. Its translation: CASSNGLGETQYF.

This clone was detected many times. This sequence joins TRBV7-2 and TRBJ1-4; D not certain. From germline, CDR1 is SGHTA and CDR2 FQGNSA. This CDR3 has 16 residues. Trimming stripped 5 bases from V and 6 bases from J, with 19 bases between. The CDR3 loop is CASSPDVVFGHEKLFF. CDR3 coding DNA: TGTGCCAGCAGCCCCGATGTAGTTTTCGGTCATGAAAAACTGTTTTTT.